Each of the 7 T cell receptor beta chains below was sequenced from the same sample in a study of CD8 T cells in Susac syndrome. Reverse transcription of about 0.5 to 1 ug RNA was carried out with random hexamers. TCRdb called the immunoSEQ multiplex PCR reads again in MiXCR, with one record for every CDR3 protein. The sample includes tens of thousands of distinct CDR3 sequences, 85% to 95% of them seen just once. The sequenced sample consisted of CD4+ T cells from PBMCs. These receptors were collected from a human donor with Susac syndrome.

This clonotype was detected only once. This rearrangement joins TRBV5-1 to TRBJ2-3; D unresolved. The CDR3 totals 14 residues. Per germline, CDR1 SGHRS and CDR2 YFSETQ. V dropped 6 bases and J dropped 4 bases, with 15 bases sitting between them. The CDR3 bases are TGCGCCAGCACGGCGAGCTCGGCCGCAGATACGCAGTATTTT. Translating it yields CASTASSAADTQYF. The complete variable domain, with remaining parts taken from reference TRBV5-1 and TRBJ2-3, reads KAGVTQTPRYLIKTRGQQVTLSCSPISGHRSVSWYQQTPGQGLQFLFEYFSETQRNKGNFPGRFSGRQFSNSRSEMNVSTLELGDSALYLCASTASSAADTQYFGPGTRLTVL.

The chain uses TRBV5-1 and TRBJ2-1; D is ambiguous. CDR1 is SGHRS, CDR2 YFSETQ, per germline. The CDR3 is 16 amino acids. The V gene lost 0 bases and the J gene lost 3 bases, with 13 bases spanning the gap. CDR3 sequence reads: CASSLEESNYYNEQFF. The CDR3 DNA follows: TGCGCCAGCAGCTTGGAAGAGTCGAACTACTACAATGAGCAGTTCTTC.

The gene calls are TRBV3-1 and TRBJ1-2, with D unresolved. This CDR3 comprises 13 residues. The germline V gene encodes CDR1 LGHDT and CDR2 YNNKEL (reference sequence). Trimming pared 2 bases from V and 4 bases from J, leaving 8 bases between. DNA for the CDR3: TGTGCCAGCAGCCAAATTGGAATCTATGGCTACACCTTC. Translation gives CASSQIGIYGYTF.

J is TRBJ2-3 and V is TRBV5-1, with 9 bases aligning to TRBD2. Trimming cost V 4 bases and J 0 bases; bases outside gene matches: 3. Germline CDR1 SGHRS, CDR2 YFSETQ. The CDR3 has 15 amino acids. Here the CDR3 DNA reads TGCGCCAGCAGCGAAGCGGGGGGAAGCACAGATACGCAGTATTTT. Translated: CASSEAGGSTDTQYF. Full variable domain (remainder filled in from reference TRBV5-1 and TRBJ2-3): KAGVTQTPRYLIKTRGQQVTLSCSPISGHRSVSWYQQTPGQGLQFLFEYFSETQRNKGNFPGRFSGRQFSNSRSEMNVSTLELGDSALYLCASSEAGGSTDTQYFGPGTRLTVL.

This clonotype was seen just once. The rearrangement joins TRBV5-4 to TRBJ2-5; D tentatively fits TRBD1 or TRBD2 (6 bases each). V gave up 0 bases and J gave up 5 bases, with 14 bases separating them. This CDR3 comprises 15 residues. Germline loops: CDR1 SGHNT, CDR2 YYREEE (reference sequence). The CDR3 nucleotides read TGTGCCAGCAGCTTGGACCCCTCCGGGGGCGAGACCCAGTACTTC. Translation gives CASSLDPSGGETQYF.

J is TRBJ2-2 and V is TRBV4-2, with 10 bases aligning to TRBD2. The CDR3 runs to 16 residues. Germline V gene sequence: CDR1 LGHNA, CDR2 YNFKEQ. Trimming cost V 4 bases and J 0 bases; bases outside gene matches: 2. Written as DNA, the CDR3 is TGTGCCAGCAGCCGACTAGCGGGTTCGAACACCGGGGAGCTGTTTTTT. Residues: CASSRLAGSNTGELFF.

The V and J genes are TRBV2 and TRBJ1-1, with D unresolved. The ends were cut back, 6 bases at V and 6 bases at J, with 20 bases in the middle. Germline V gene lookup returns CDR1 SNHLY and CDR2 FYNNEI. This CDR3 is built from 15 residues. CDR3 protein: CASRESRQIYAEAFF. CDR3 sequence (DNA): TGTGCCAGCAGGGAGTCCAGACAAATCTACGCTGAAGCTTTCTTT.